One T cell receptor beta chain is described in this entry. Study processing details: Estimation of nucleated cell counts was performed using reference gene primer amplification. Assay used: immunoSEQ multiplex PCR; TCRdb lists only in-frame clones, some missing. The DNA gave D and trimming, while V, J and clone size come from that table. The sample has tens of thousands of clones; 78% are singletons. This specimen comes from a study of blood T cell repertoires in COVID-19. Across the whole study: Specimens from acute and convalescent COVID-19 originated in the United States, Italy and Spain. The analysed material was cDNA or gDNA that came from T cells, B-cell-depleted T cells, or PBMCs.

Germline lookup yields CDR1 KGHDR and CDR2 SFDVKD. V lost 2 bases and J lost 4; bases outside the gene matches: 6. The CDR3 totals 16 residues. This TCR came from a man aged 70-80 years with acute or convalescent COVID-19. This chain joins TRBV24-1 and TRBJ2-1, with 8 nucleotides matching TRBD2. Sequences were obtained from peripheral blood. CDR3 amino acids: CATSDSSEREYNEQFF. The CDR3 DNA follows: TGTGCCACCAGTGATTCCTCTGAGCGGGAGTACAATGAGCAGTTCTTC.